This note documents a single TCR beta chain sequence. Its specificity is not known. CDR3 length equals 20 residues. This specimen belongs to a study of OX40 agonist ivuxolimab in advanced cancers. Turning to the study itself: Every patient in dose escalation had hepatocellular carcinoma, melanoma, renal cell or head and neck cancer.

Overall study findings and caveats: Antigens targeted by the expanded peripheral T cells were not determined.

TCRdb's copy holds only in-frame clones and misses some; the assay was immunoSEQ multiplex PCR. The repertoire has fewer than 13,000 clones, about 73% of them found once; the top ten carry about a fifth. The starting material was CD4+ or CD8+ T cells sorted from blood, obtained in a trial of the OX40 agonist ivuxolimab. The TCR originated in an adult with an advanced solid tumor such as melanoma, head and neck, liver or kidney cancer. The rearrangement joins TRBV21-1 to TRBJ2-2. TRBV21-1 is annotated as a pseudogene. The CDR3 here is CASSKGDLGSFVLHTGELFF. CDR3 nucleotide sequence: TGTGCCAGCAGCAAAGGGGACCTAGGGAGTTTCGTTTTACACACCGGGGAGCTGTTTTTT.